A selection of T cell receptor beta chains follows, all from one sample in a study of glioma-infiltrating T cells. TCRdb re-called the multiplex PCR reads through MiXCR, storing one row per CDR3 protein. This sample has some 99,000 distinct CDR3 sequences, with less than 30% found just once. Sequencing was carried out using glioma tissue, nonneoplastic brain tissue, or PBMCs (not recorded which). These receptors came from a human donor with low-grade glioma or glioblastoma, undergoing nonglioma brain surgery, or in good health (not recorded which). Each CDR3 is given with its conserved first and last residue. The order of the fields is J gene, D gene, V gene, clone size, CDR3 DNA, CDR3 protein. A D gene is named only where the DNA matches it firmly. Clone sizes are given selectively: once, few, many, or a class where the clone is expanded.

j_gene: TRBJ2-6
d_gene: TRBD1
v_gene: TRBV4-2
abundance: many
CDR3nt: TGTGCCAGCAGCCCTCCTAACACAGGGGTAGCTGGGGCCAACGTCCTGACTTTC
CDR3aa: CASSPPNTGVAGANVLTF

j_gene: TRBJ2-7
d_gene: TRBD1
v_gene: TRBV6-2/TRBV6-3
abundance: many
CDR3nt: TGTGCCAGCAGACTCGACAGGGGTCAACCCTACGAGCAGTACTTC
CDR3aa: CASRLDRGQPYEQYF

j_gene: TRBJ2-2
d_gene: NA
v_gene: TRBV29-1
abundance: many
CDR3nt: TGCAGCGTTGTGGGGGGACTCAGCACCGGGGAGCTGTTTTTT
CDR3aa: CSVVGGLSTGELFF

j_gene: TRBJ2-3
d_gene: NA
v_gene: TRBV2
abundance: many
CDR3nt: TGTGCCAGCAGTGAACGGGCAGATACGCAGTATTTT
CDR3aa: CASSERADTQYF

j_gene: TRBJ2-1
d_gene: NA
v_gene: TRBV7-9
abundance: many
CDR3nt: TGTGCCAGCAGCTTAGTATCTCATGAGCAGTTCTTC
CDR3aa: CASSLVSHEQFF

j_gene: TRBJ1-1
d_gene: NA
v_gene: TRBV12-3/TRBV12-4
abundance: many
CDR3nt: TGTGCCAGCAGGGACGCGGGACACCCGGACACTGAAGCTTTCTTT
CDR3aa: CASRDAGHPDTEAFF

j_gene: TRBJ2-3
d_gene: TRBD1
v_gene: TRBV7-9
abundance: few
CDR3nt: TGTGCCAGCATCCGGACAGGGGACACAGATACGCAGTATTTT
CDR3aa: CASIRTGDTDTQYF

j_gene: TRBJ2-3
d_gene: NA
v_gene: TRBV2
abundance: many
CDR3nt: TGTGCCAGCAGTGAAGCTCAGCTGACAGATACGCAGTATTTT
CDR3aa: CASSEAQLTDTQYF

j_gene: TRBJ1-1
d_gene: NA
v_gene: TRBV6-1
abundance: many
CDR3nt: TGTGCCAGCAGCAACCCTCCGAGGGTCTTT
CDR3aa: CASSNPPRVF

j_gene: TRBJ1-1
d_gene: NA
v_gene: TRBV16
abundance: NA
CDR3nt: TGTGCCGGCAGCCAGGGGAGGTACACTGAAGCTTTCTTT
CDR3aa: CAGSQGRYTEAFF

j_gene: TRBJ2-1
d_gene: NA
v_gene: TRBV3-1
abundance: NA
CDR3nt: TGTGCCAGCACCGCAGGGTCCTACAATGAGCAGTTCTTC
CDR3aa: CASTAGSYNEQFF

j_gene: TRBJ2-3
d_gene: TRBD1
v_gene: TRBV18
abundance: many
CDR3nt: TGTGCCAGCTCACCGGGACAGGGATCAGATACGCAGTATTTT
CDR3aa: CASSPGQGSDTQYF

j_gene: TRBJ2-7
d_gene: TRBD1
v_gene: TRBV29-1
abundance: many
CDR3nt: TGCAGCGTTCGGGACAGGCCCCTCTACGAGCAGTACTTC
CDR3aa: CSVRDRPLYEQYF

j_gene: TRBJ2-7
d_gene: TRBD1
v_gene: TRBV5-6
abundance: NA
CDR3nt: TGTGCCAGCAGCTTCAAAATTCACCGGGACAGGCCCTACGAGCAGTACTTC
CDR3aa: CASSFKIHRDRPYEQYF

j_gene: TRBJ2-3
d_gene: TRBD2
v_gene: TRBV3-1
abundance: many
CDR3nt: TGTGCCAGCAGCCAAGATTGGGAGGGTTACACAGATACGCAGTATTTT
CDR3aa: CASSQDWEGYTDTQYF

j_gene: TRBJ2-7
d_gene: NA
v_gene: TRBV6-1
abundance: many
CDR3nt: TGTGCTTCCCGGGGCGGGAAGAACTCCTACGAGCAGTACTTC
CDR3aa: CASRGGKNSYEQYF

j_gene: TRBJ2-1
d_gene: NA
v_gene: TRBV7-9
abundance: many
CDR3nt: TGTGCCAGCAGCTTAGGGCCAGGTGGAAATGAGCAGTTCTTC
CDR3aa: CASSLGPGGNEQFF

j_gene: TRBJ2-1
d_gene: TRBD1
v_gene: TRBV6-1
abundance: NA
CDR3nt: TGTGCCAGCATCGAGCAACCCGGGACAGCCAACAATGAGCAGTTCTTC
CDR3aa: CASIEQPGTANNEQFF

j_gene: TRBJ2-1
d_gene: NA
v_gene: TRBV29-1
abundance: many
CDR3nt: TGCAGCGTTGAGAGGGGGAGCTCCTACAATGAGCAGTTCTTC
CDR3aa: CSVERGSSYNEQFF

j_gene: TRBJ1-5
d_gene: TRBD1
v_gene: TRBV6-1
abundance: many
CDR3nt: TGTGCCAGCAGCCAGGACAGGGGGCCGGTTAGCAATCAGCCCCAGCATTTT
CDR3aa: CASSQDRGPVSNQPQHF

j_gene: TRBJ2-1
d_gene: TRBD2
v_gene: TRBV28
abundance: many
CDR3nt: TGTGCCAGCAGCCTTTCACGGGACTACTTCTACAATGAGCAGTTCTTC
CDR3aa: CASSLSRDYFYNEQFF

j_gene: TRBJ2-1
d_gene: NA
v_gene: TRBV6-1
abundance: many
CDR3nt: TGTGCCAGCAGACATAGACGGTCGAGCTCCTACAATGAGCAGTTCTTC
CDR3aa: CASRHRRSSSYNEQFF

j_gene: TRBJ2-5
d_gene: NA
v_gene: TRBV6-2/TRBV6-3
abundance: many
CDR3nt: TGTGCCAGCAGTTACGTTGCTCATAGGGAGACCCAGTACTTC
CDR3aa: CASSYVAHRETQYF

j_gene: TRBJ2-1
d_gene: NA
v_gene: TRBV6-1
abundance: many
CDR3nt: TGTGCCAGCAGGCTCATGATGACCTTATACAATGAGCAGTTCTTC
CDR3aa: CASRLMMTLYNEQFF

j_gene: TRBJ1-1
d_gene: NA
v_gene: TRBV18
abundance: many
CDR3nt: TGTGCCAGCTCACCATCGGTAGGGGGGAACACTGAAGCTTTCTTT
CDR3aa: CASSPSVGGNTEAFF